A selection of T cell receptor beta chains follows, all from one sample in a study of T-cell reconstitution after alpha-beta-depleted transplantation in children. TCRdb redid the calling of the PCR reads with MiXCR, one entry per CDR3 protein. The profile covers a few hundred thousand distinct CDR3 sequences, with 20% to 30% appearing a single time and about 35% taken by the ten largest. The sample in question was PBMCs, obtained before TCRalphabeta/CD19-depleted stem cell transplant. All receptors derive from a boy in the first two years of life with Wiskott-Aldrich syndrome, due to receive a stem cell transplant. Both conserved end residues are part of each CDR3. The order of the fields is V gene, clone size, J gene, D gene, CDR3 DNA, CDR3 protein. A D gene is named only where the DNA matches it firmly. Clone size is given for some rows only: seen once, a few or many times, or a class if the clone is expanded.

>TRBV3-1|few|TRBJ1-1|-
TGTGCCAGCAGCCAGTCCACTGAAGCTTTCTTT
CASSQSTEAFF
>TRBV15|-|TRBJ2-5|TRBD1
TGTGCCACCAGCAGAACCGGGGACAGGGCAAAAGAGACCCAGTACTTC
CATSRTGDRAKETQYF
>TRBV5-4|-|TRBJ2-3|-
TGTGCCAGCAGCTTGGGGACTTGGGGGACAGATACGCAGTATTTT
CASSLGTWGTDTQYF
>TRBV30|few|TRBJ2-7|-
TGTGCCTGGAGTGTACTGGAAGCTACCGAGCAGTACTTC
CAWSVLEATEQYF
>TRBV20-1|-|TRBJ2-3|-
TGCAGTGCTAGCGGGGATACGCAGTATTTT
CSASGDTQYF
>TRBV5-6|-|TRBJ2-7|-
TGTGCCAGGGGCTTGGCCCAGACCTACGAGCAGTACTTC
CARGLAQTYEQYF
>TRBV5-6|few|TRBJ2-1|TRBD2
TGTGCCAGCAGCTTTAGGACTAGCGGGAGGGCCTGGGAGCAGTTCTTC
CASSFRTSGRAWEQFF
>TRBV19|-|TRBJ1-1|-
TGTGCCAGTAGTATTGGGAACACTGAAGCTTTCTTT
CASSIGNTEAFF
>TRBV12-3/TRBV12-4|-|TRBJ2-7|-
TGTGTCGCCCTCTCGCGCGGATACGAGCAGTACTTC
CVALSRGYEQYF
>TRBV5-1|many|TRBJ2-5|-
TGCGCCAGCAGCTTGGCCACACAAGAGACCCAGTACTTC
CASSLATQETQYF
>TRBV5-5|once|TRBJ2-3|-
TGTGCCAGCAGCTTGAGTTTGACAAGGGGCACAGATACGCAGTATTTT
CASSLSLTRGTDTQYF
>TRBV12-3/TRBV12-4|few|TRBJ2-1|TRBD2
TGTGCCAGCAGTTTAGATTCCGGGAGGGCCTTTTCCGAGCAGTTCTTC
CASSLDSGRAFSEQFF
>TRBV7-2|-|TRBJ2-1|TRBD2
TGTGCCAGCAGCGTAAGACTAGCGGGGAGGGTCAATGAGCAGTTCTTC
CASSVRLAGRVNEQFF
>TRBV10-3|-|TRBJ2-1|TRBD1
TGTGCCACCGAACCAGGGGGCAATGAGCAGTTCTTC
CATEPGGNEQFF
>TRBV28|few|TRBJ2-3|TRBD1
TGTGCCAGCAGTCCCTACCAGCCAGGGGGCGCGGCAGATACGCAGTATTTT
CASSPYQPGGAADTQYF
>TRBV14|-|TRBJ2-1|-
TGTGCCAGCAGCCAGAATCGTGCCAGCTCCTACAATGAGCAGTTCTTC
CASSQNRASSYNEQFF
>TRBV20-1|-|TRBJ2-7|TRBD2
TGCAGTGCTAGATCGACTAGCGGGTGGTTTGGTGAGCAGTACTTC
CSARSTSGWFGEQYF
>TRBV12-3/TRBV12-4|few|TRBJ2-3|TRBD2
TGTGCCAGCAGTTTTTCCAAGCGGGAGTTTACGCAGTATTTT
CASSFSKREFTQYF
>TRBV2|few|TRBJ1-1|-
TGTGCCAGCAGTGACAGGGTGGGTACTGAAGCTTTCTTT
CASSDRVGTEAFF
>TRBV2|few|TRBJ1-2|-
TGTGCCATCTCATCCGGTGGCTACACCTTC
CAISSGGYTF
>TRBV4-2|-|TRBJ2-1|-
TGTGCCAGCAGCCAAGAAACGGGAGCCTACAATGAGCAGTTCTTC
CASSQETGAYNEQFF
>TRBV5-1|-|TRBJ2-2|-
TGCGCCAGCAGCTTGGATTCTTGGACCGGGGAGCTGTTTTTT
CASSLDSWTGELFF
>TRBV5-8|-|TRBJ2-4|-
TGTGCCAGCAGCTCCCGGGATATAAACATTCAGTACTTC
CASSSRDINIQYF
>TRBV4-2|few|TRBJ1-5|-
TGTGCCAGCAGCCAAGACTGGGGCAATCAGCCCCAGCATTTT
CASSQDWGNQPQHF
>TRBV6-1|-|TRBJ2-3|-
TGTGCCAGCAGTGAAGCGCGGCAGGGGCCCGATACGCAGTATTTT
CASSEARQGPDTQYF
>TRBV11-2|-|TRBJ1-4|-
TGTGCCAGCAGCTTAGCCAGGGTAAAAGGGGAAAAACTGTTTTTT
CASSLARVKGEKLFF
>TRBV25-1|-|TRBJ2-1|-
TGTGCCAGCAGTGATGGGCCAGCGGCCTCTCACCCGGTCAATGAGCAGTTCTTC
CASSDGPAASHPVNEQFF
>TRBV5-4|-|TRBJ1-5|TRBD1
TGTGCCAGCAGCTTGGTGTTAAAGGGACAGGGAGAAACTACTCTAGGCAATCAGCCCCAGCATTTT
CASSLVLKGQGETTLGNQPQHF
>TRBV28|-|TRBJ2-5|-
TGTGCCAGCGCGGTCCCAAGTCGCTTCCAAGAGACCCAGTACTTC
CASAVPSRFQETQYF
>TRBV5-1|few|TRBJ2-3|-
TGCGCCAGCAGCTTGGAATTGGGCGGTAGCACAGATACGCAGTATTTT
CASSLELGGSTDTQYF
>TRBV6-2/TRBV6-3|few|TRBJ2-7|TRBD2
TGTGCCAGCAGTCACCTAGCGGGAGCCTACGAGCAGTACTTC
CASSHLAGAYEQYF
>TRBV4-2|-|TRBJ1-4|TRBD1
TGTGCCAGCAGCCAATCTCGGACAGGGCATAGTGAAAAACTGTTTTTT
CASSQSRTGHSEKLFF
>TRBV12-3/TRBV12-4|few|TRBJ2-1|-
TGTGCCAGCAGTTTGACCCAGGTCTCCTACAATGAGCAGTTCTTC
CASSLTQVSYNEQFF
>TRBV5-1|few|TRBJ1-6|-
TGCGCCAGCAGCTTGGTGTCAGGCGGTAATTCACCCCTCCACTTT
CASSLVSGGNSPLHF
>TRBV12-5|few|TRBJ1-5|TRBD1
TGTGCTAGTGGTTTTGGGACAGTCGGGAATCAGCCCCAGCATTTT
CASGFGTVGNQPQHF
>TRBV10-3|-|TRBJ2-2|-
TGTGCCATCAGTGAGTCTGGTCGGGGACCCCACACCGGGGAGCTGTTTTTT
CAISESGRGPHTGELFF
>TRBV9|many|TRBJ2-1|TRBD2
TGTGCCAGCAGCGTAAGCGGGAATGTCCATGAGCAGTTCTTC
CASSVSGNVHEQFF
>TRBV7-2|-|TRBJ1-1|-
TGTGCCAGCAGCTTACCCACAGTGAACACTGAAGCTTTCTTT
CASSLPTVNTEAFF
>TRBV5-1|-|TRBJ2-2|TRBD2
TGCGCCAGCAGCTTGGGGCTAGCGGATAACACCGGGGAGCTGTTTTTT
CASSLGLADNTGELFF
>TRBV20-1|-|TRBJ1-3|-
TGCAGTGCTAGAGGCGGCTCTGGAAACACCATATATTTT
CSARGGSGNTIYF
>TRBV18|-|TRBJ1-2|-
TGTGCCAGCTCACCGTGGGGACGGAACTATGGCTACACCTTC
CASSPWGRNYGYTF
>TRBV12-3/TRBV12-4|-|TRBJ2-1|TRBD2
TGTGCCAGCAGCCCGGGACCGGGACTAGCGGGCTACAATGAGCAGTTCTTC
CASSPGPGLAGYNEQFF
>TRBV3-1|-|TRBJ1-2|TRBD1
TGTGCCAGCAGCCAAGGAGGACAGGGCGGCTACACCTTC
CASSQGGQGGYTF
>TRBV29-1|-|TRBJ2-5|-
TGCAGCGTGGGGATGGAGACCCAGTACTTC
CSVGMETQYF
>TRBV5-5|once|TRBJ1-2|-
TGTGCCAGCAGCTTGACCGACAAGAACGGTGGCTACACCTTC
CASSLTDKNGGYTF
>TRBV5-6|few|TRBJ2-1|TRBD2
TGTGCCAGCAGCGTAGCGGGAGGGCCATTAAATGAGCAGTTCTTC
CASSVAGGPLNEQFF
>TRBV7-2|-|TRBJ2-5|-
TGTGCCAGCAGCTTAAGTGGCAGTCAAGAGACCCAGTACTTC
CASSLSGSQETQYF
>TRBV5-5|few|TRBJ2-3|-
TGTGCCAGCAGCTTGGGAAGCCCCCGAACCGAGACGCAGTATTTT
CASSLGSPRTETQYF
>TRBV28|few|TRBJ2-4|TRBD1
TGTGCCAGCAGAACCCCCCGGGACAGGGGTAACATTCAGTACTTC
CASRTPRDRGNIQYF
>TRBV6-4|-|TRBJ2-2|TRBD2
TGTGCCAGCAGTGAGGAGCTAGCGGTTCACACCGGGGAGCTGTTTTTT
CASSEELAVHTGELFF
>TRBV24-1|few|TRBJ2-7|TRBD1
TGTGCCACCAAGACCGGGACAGGGTACCACGAGCAGTACTTC
CATKTGTGYHEQYF
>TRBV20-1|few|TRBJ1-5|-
TGCAGTGCTAGAACTAGCAATCAGCCCCAGCATTTT
CSARTSNQPQHF
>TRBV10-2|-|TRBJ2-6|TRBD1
TGCGCCAGCAAGCTGACAGGGTCCGGGGCCAACGTCCTGACTTTC
CASKLTGSGANVLTF
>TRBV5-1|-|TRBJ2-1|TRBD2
TGCGCCAGCAGCTTGGCCGCCGGGAGGGCCATCAATGAGCAGTTCTTC
CASSLAAGRAINEQFF
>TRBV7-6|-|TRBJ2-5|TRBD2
TGTGCCAGCAGCTTTCAGAGTCCTAGCGGGAGGGTAGGAGAGACCCAGTACTTC
CASSFQSPSGRVGETQYF